This T cell receptor beta chain stems from a study of cytomegalovirus exposure and HLA in healthy donors. Overall study findings and caveats: The likely explanation for a cluster of highly shared sequence variants was sequencing artifact. Researchers left out some V segments, among them TRBV6-2 and TRBV6-3, as indistinguishable. Only CMV serostatus was available as immune exposure information.

Vbeta (60) and Jbeta (13) primers were used in the PCR. The data were produced by immunoSEQ multiplex PCR, yet TCRdb's version contains in-frame clones alone and is incomplete. This sample has roughly 100,000 clones; more than 80% occur once, and the top ten carry approximately 6.1%. A remark on this clone: Antigen unknown. Within the sample, other DNA sequences also encode this same CDR3.

Trimming took off 5 bases at V and 4 bases at J, with 9 bases between the two ends. CDR1 MNHEY and CDR2 SVGAGI come from the germline V gene. CDR3 size: 12 residues. The chain uses TRBV6-5 and TRBJ2-7; TRBD1 might be the D (6 bases). This sequence originates from a man aged 18 to 35 in good health and CMV-seronegative. The material sequenced was PBMCs. The CDR3 nucleotides read TGTGCCAGCAGTGCGAGGGGGTACGAGCAGTACTTC. Its protein product is CASSARGYEQYF.